These 27 T cell receptor beta chains share one sample of origin, sequenced in a study of T cell responses to AZD1222 COVID-19 vaccine. Method: immunoSEQ multiplex PCR; TCRdb's copy keeps in-frame clones and lacks some. Here the sample spans approximately 140,000 clones, about 91% being singletons. Source: peripheral blood, taken on day 0 of AZD1222 vaccination. The source of these receptors is an adult in good health.

The chain carries TRBV5-1 and TRBJ2-7, with 9 bases fitting TRBD1. CDR3 length: 15 amino acids. The germline V gene has CDR1 SGHRS and CDR2 YFSETQ. Unmatched junction bases numbered 15, after V lost 7 bases and J lost 7 bases. CDR3 bases: TGCGCCAGCCACTTAACAGGGGGCCCGCCAAGGGAGCAGTACTTC. Encoded protein: CASHLTGGPPREQYF. Full variable domain (remainder filled in from reference TRBV5-1 and TRBJ2-7): KAGVTQTPRYLIKTRGQQVTLSCSPISGHRSVSWYQQTPGQGLQFLFEYFSETQRNKGNFPGRFSGRQFSNSRSEMNVSTLELGDSALYLCASHLTGGPPREQYFGPGTRLTVT.

The chain uses TRBV6-5 and TRBJ1-1; 7 bases fit TRBD1. Unmatched junction bases numbered 13, after V lost 5 bases and J lost 10 bases. In germline, CDR1 is MNHEY, CDR2 SVGAGI. This CDR3 spans 14 amino acids. CDR3: CASSRRGGVPVAFF. The CDR3 coding sequence is TGTGCCAGCAGTCGCAGGGGGGGGGTCCCGGTAGCTTTCTTT.

The chain is built from TRBV24-1 and TRBJ1-5, with D uncertain. CDR3 length: 14 residues. Trimming stripped 6 bases from V and 4 bases from J, with 12 bases between. CDR1 and CDR2 from the germline V gene are KGHDR and SFDVKD. In nucleotides, the CDR3 is TGTGCCACCAGTCCACTTCCGGGGAATCAGCCCCAGCATTTT. Its protein product is CATSPLPGNQPQHF.

The CDR3 sequence: CASSPPGTSVTQYF. Written as DNA, the CDR3 is TGTGCCAGCAGTCCCCCCGGGACAAGTGTGACCCAGTACTTC. This chain joins TRBV5-6 and TRBJ2-5; weak D call: TRBD1 (6 bases). CDR1 is SGHDT and CDR2 is YYEEEE in the germline V gene. Trimming left V 5 bases short and J 7 bases short, with 18 bases between. There are 14 residues in the CDR3.

The chain recombines TRBV5-6 with TRBJ1-1; D ambiguous. The ends were cut back, 1 base at V and 1 base at J, with 5 bases in the middle. CDR1 is SGHDT and CDR2 is YYEEEE in the germline V gene. The CDR3 totals 13 residues. The CDR3 loop reads CASSLQANTEAFF. In DNA, the CDR3 is TGTGCCAGCAGCTTGCAAGCGAACACTGAAGCTTTCTTT.

The rearrangement links TRBV7-9 to TRBJ2-3; D may be TRBD1 or TRBD2 (6 bases each). Trimming left V 3 bases short and J 5 bases short, with 18 bases between. The V gene's germline CDR1 is SEHNR and CDR2 FQNEAQ (reference sequence). The CDR3 loop spans 16 amino acids. This CDR3 reads CASSFHRGLGEDTQYF. CDR3 nucleotide sequence: TGTGCCAGCAGCTTCCACCGGGGGCTTGGAGAAGATACGCAGTATTTT.

This chain uses TRBV13 with TRBJ2-1; weak D call: TRBD2 (6 bases). This CDR3 has 16 amino acids. CDR1 and CDR2 (germline): PRHDT, FYEKMQ (reference sequence). The V and J ends lost 2 bases and 3 bases respectively, with 14 bases between them. The DNA for the CDR3 is TGTGCCAGCAGCTTACGGGGGACCCCTAGCTACAATGAGCAGTTCTTC. Translation: CASSLRGTPSYNEQFF.

The rearrangement links TRBV10-3 to TRBJ2-3; the D is unclear. This CDR3 comprises 11 residues. With 6 bases removed from V and 2 bases from J, the gap between germline ends came to 3 bases. CDR1 ENHRY and CDR2 SYGVKD come from the germline V gene. The CDR3: CAIRSTDTQYF. For the CDR3, the DNA is TGTGCCATCAGGTCCACAGATACGCAGTATTTT.

CDR3 sequence (DNA): TGTGCCAGCAGCATGACGGTACCTGGGTATGAGCAGTTCTTC. It encodes CASSMTVPGYEQFF. This sequence joins TRBV11-3 and TRBJ2-1; no firm D call. Per germline, CDR1 SGHNT and CDR2 YENEEA. V was shortened by 5 bases and J by 8 bases, with 16 bases between the two germline ends. The CDR3 runs 14 residues. Variable domain in full (rest from reference TRBV11-3 and TRBJ2-1): EAGVVQSPRYKIIEKKQPVAFWCNPISGHNTLYWYLQNLGQGPELLIRYENEEAVDDSQLPKDRFSAERLKGVDSTLKIQPAELGDSAVYLCASSMTVPGYEQFFGPGTRLTVL.

J is TRBJ2-7 and V is TRBV5-4; D gene unclear. CDR1 SGHNT and CDR2 YYREEE come from the germline V gene (reference sequence). Trimming removed 0 bases from V and 4 bases from J, with 14 bases in between. CDR3 length: 15 amino acids. CDR3 nucleotide sequence: TGTGCCAGCAGCTTGGGGGGATATGGGATATACGAGCAGTACTTC. Translated, it gives CASSLGGYGIYEQYF.

This chain uses TRBV6-1 with TRBJ1-2; D may be TRBD1 (5 bases). V lost 3 bases and J 0 bases, leaving 8 bases between the germline ends. The CDR3 extends over 14 amino acids. Germline lookup yields CDR1 MNHNS and CDR2 SASEGT. The CDR3 here is CASSDQGANYGYTF. The CDR3 nucleotides are TGTGCCAGCAGTGATCAGGGAGCTAACTATGGCTACACCTTC.

The chain is built from TRBV20-1 and TRBJ2-5, with 9 bases aligning to TRBD2. With V trimmed by 3 bases and J by 5 bases, 10 bases remained unmatched. The germline V gene encodes CDR1 DFQATT and CDR2 SNEGSKA (reference sequence). This CDR3 has 15 residues. This CDR3 is CSASTSGRSEETQYF. The CDR3, as DNA: TGCAGTGCTAGTACCAGCGGGAGGAGTGAGGAGACCCAGTACTTC.

This sequence joins TRBV5-1 and TRBJ1-2; D ambiguous. From germline, CDR1 is SGHRS and CDR2 YFSETQ. Trimming left V 3 bases short and J 1 base short, with 13 bases between. The CDR3 runs 15 residues. Here the CDR3 reads CASSSAPGSNYGYTF. CDR3 DNA sequence: TGCGCCAGCAGCTCGGCCCCGGGCAGTAACTATGGCTACACCTTC.

The chain couples TRBV20-1 to TRBJ2-7; maybe TRBD2 (5 bases). The germline V gene encodes CDR1 DFQATT and CDR2 SNEGSKA (reference sequence). The V end lost 5 bases, the J end lost 5 bases, and 10 bases lay between the germline ends. The CDR3 spans 11 residues. In nucleotides, the CDR3 is TGCAGTGCTTTGCCCGGGAACGAGCAGTACTTC. Amino acids: CSALPGNEQYF.

V usage is TRBV10-2 and J usage is TRBJ1-1, with D maybe TRBD1 (5 bases). Per the germline V gene, CDR1 is WSHSY and CDR2 is SAAADI. The CDR3 length is 14 residues. Trimming stripped 4 bases from V and 1 base from J, with 10 bases between. As DNA, the CDR3 is TGCGCCAGCAGTGCAGGGAGCCGGAACACTGAAGCTTTCTTT. It encodes CASSAGSRNTEAFF.

The chain joins TRBV27 to TRBJ1-1; TRBD1 might be the D (5 bases). Germline assignment: CDR1 MNHEY and CDR2 SMNVEV (reference sequence). With 5 bases removed from V and 9 bases from J, the gap between germline ends came to 22 bases. CDR3 length: 15 amino acids. In nucleotides, the CDR3 is TGTGCCAGCAGTCCATCCGCATGGTGGAGGGGTAAAGCTTTCTTT. It specifies CASSPSAWWRGKAFF.

The chain links TRBV4-3 to TRBJ1-4; TRBD1 might be the D (5 bases). Germline loops: CDR1 LGHNA, CDR2 YSLEER. V was pared by 3 bases and J by 0 bases, with 8 bases between. The CDR3 has 15 amino acids. DNA of the CDR3: TGCGCCAGCAGCCAGCAGGGTACAACTAATGAAAAACTGTTTTTT. This gives the protein CASSQQGTTNEKLFF.

This rearrangement joins TRBV27 to TRBJ1-2, with D tentatively TRBD1 (5 bases). This CDR3 is built from 15 residues. From germline, CDR1 is MNHEY and CDR2 SMNVEV (reference sequence). V lost 1 base and J lost 4, with 13 bases in between. The CDR3 nucleotides are TGTGCCAGCAGTTTATATATAGGGGCCATCTATGGCTACACCTTC. Amino acid sequence: CASSLYIGAIYGYTF.

The rearrangement uses TRBV28 and TRBJ2-7; D is possibly TRBD2 (7 bases). The CDR3 loop spans 15 amino acids. Between the trimmed V and J ends, which lost 4 bases and 3 bases, there was a span of 16 bases. Germline values: CDR1 MDHEN, CDR2 SYDVKM. The CDR3 loop reads CASSSGGAPFYEQYF. The CDR3 DNA reads as TGTGCCAGCAGTTCTGGGGGGGCTCCCTTCTACGAGCAGTACTTC.

The chain combines TRBV30 with TRBJ1-2; 7 bases are a match to TRBD1. The germline gives CDR1 GTSNPN, CDR2 SVGIG (reference sequence). The CDR3 is made up of 12 amino acids. V shed 7 bases, J shed 4 bases, and the junction held 6 bases outside the gene matches. CDR3 coding DNA: TGTGCCTCCCCCAGGGGGGTCTATGGCTACACCTTC. It translates to CASPRGVYGYTF.

V gene TRBV19 combines with J gene TRBJ1-1, with D possibly matching TRBD1 (5 bases). The germline V gene encodes CDR1 LNHDA and CDR2 SQIVND (reference sequence). The CDR3 has 15 amino acids. V was pared by 3 bases and J by 1 base, with 12 bases between. In nucleotides, the CDR3 is TGTGCCAGTAGTATCTATTGGGGGACGAACACTGAAGCTTTCTTT. This gives the protein CASSIYWGTNTEAFF. The full variable domain, rest sourced from reference TRBV19 and TRBJ1-1, is DGGITQSPKYLFRKEGQNVTLSCEQNLNHDAMYWYRQDPGQGLRLIYYSQIVNDFQKGDIAEGYSVSREKKESFPLTVTSAQKNPTAFYLCASSIYWGTNTEAFFGQGTRLTVV.

CDR3 residues: CASSQLAPAKNIQYF. CDR3 nucleotides: TGTGCCAGCAGCCAACTAGCGCCAGCCAAAAACATTCAGTACTTC. V gene TRBV28 combines with J gene TRBJ2-4, with TRBD2 identical over 7 bases. This CDR3 is 15 amino acids long. Germline values: CDR1 MDHEN, CDR2 SYDVKM. J was trimmed by 0 bases and V by 6 bases; bases with no gene match: 5. The full variable domain, with the rest looked up from reference TRBV28 and TRBJ2-4, is DVKVTQSSRYLVKRTGEKVFLECVQDMDHENMFWYRQDPGLGLRLIYFSYDVKMKEKGDIPEGYSVSREKKERFSLILESASTNQTSMYLCASSQLAPAKNIQYFGAGTRLSVL.

The gene calls are TRBV11-3 and TRBJ2-3, with 11 bases that match TRBD2. Trimming removed 6 bases from V and 5 bases from J; junction bases left unmatched: 10. This CDR3 contains 16 residues. Per the germline V gene, CDR1 is SGHNT and CDR2 is YENEEA. The CDR3 sequence is CASSQLAGEGGDTQYF. The CDR3 DNA reads TGTGCCAGCAGTCAACTAGCGGGAGAAGGTGGAGATACGCAGTATTTT.

The rearrangement links TRBV12-3 or TRBV12-4 to TRBJ1-1; D perhaps matches TRBD1 (6 bases). Trimming took 6 bases from V and 5 from J, leaving 13 bases between them. The CDR3 runs to 13 residues. The CDR3 is CASSQLQGTEAFF. Written as DNA, the CDR3 is TGTGCCAGCAGCCAACTACAGGGAACTGAAGCTTTCTTT.

This CDR3 is CASSLAPGAGGYTF. CDR3 bases: TGCGCCAGCAGCTTGGCGCCCGGGGCGGGTGGCTACACCTTC. The rearrangement uses TRBV5-1 and TRBJ1-2; D is possibly TRBD1 (5 bases). Deletions cut 0 bases from V and 7 bases from J, with 13 bases between. This CDR3 region has 14 residues. Looked up from germline, CDR1 is SGHRS and CDR2 is YFSETQ.

The chain links TRBV6-5 to TRBJ2-7, with TRBD2 identical over 7 bases. Germline V CDR1 and CDR2: MNHEY, SVGAGI. This CDR3 region has 14 residues. J gave up 0 bases and V 4 bases, and 3 bases lay outside the gene matches. Here the CDR3 reads CASSFGTTSYEQYF. Written as DNA, the CDR3 is TGTGCCAGCAGTTTCGGGACTACCTCCTACGAGCAGTACTTC.

V gene TRBV12-3 or TRBV12-4 combines with J gene TRBJ2-2; D unclear. This CDR3 spans 13 amino acids. V was pared by 2 bases and J by 7 bases, with 8 bases between. The CDR3 bases are TGTGCCAGCAGTTTAAGGGATGGCGGGGAGCTGTTTTTT. Translating it yields CASSLRDGGELFF.